These 3 T cell receptor beta chains share one sample of origin, sequenced in a study of cytomegalovirus exposure and HLA in healthy donors. The PCR made use of 60 Vbeta and 13 Jbeta primers. Sequencing was performed with immunoSEQ multiplex PCR; in TCRdb, only in-frame clones are kept and a portion is missing. The sample lists around 19,000 clones; about four fifths were seen once. The sequencing sample was made of PBMCs. Source of these receptors: a human donor in good health.

CDR3 in DNA: TGTGCCAGCAGACGCCCCGGGACAGGGAGGGAAAAACTGTTTTTT. It encodes CASRRPGTGREKLFF. The V and J genes are TRBV6-1 and TRBJ1-4, with 9 bases matching TRBD1. Germline V CDR1 and CDR2: MNHNS, SASEGT. This CDR3 is built from 15 residues. Trimming removed 6 bases from V and 8 bases from J; junction bases left unmatched: 10.

J is TRBJ2-6 and V is TRBV28, with a tentative D call TRBD2 (6 bases). The CDR3 length is 16 residues. From germline, CDR1 is MDHEN and CDR2 SYDVKM. V was clipped by 5 bases and J by 0 bases, with 11 bases between them. The CDR3 sequence is CASSLAWSSGANVLTF. The CDR3 DNA sequence: TGTGCCAGCAGTCTAGCGTGGAGCTCTGGGGCCAACGTCCTGACTTTC.

There are a few counts of this clone. The rearrangement joins TRBV7-9 to TRBJ1-4, with a weak D call TRBD1 (6 bases). Germline V CDR1 and CDR2: SEHNR, FQNEAQ (reference sequence). V gave up 0 bases and J gave up 8 bases, with 10 bases separating them. The CDR3 contains 14 residues. The DNA of the CDR3 is TGTGCCAGCAGCTTAGCGGGGGCGCGCGAAAAACTGTTTTTT. Translating it yields CASSLAGAREKLFF.